What follows are 16 T cell receptor beta chains derived from one specimen sequenced in a study of cytomegalovirus exposure and HLA in healthy donors (dated by TCRdb to between 2016 and 2019). Libraries came from the immunoSEQ multiplex PCR assay. This is the immuneACCESS table as TCRdb keeps it, with only in-frame sequences that have V and J called. A part of the clones is gone; compared with another copy, unresolved V genes explain less than half, and the rest is unexplained. This sample holds about 160,000 clones; about 85% were observed only once. Around 2.4% of the sample is in the top ten clones. The material sequenced was PBMCs. The origin of the receptors is a man younger than 45 in good health and CMV-seropositive.

The chain combines TRBV11-3 with TRBJ2-5; a possible D gene is TRBD1 (5 bases). Germline V CDR1 and CDR2: SGHNT, YENEEA. Trimming removed 2 bases from V and 1 base from J, with 8 bases in between. The CDR3 loop spans 14 amino acids. CDR3 nucleotide sequence: TGTGCCAGCAGCTTAAGTACAGGCCAAGAGACCCAGTACTTC. It specifies CASSLSTGQETQYF. Full variable domain (rest looked up from reference TRBV11-3 and TRBJ2-5): EAGVVQSPRYKIIEKKQPVAFWCNPISGHNTLYWYLQNLGQGPELLIRYENEEAVDDSQLPKDRFSAERLKGVDSTLKIQPAELGDSAVYLCASSLSTGQETQYFGPGTRLLVL.

V usage is TRBV25-1 and J usage is TRBJ2-7; 9 bases match TRBD1. CDR3 length: 14 amino acids. V lost 10 bases to trimming and J lost 0 bases; unmatched junction nucleotides: 7. The germline gives CDR1 MGHDK, CDR2 SYGVNS. This CDR3 is CATSGTGSSYEQYF. CDR3 coding DNA: TGTGCCACCTCCGGGACAGGGTCCTCCTACGAGCAGTACTTC.

The rearrangement joins TRBV7-3 to TRBJ2-2; TRBD2 agrees at 9 bases. This CDR3 contains 18 residues. Germline lookup yields CDR1 SGHTA and CDR2 FQGTGA. V gave up 4 bases and J gave up 5 bases; unmatched junction bases: 14. The CDR3 bases are TGTGCCAGCAGCTCTGAGTTGCGGGGGGGGCGAGGTACCGGGGAGCTGTTTTTT. Protein product: CASSSELRGGRGTGELFF. Full variable domain (outside the CDR3, taken from reference TRBV7-3 and TRBJ2-2): GAGVSQTPSNKVTEKGKYVELRCDPISGHTALYWYRQSLGQGPEFLIYFQGTGAADDSGLPNDRFFAVRPEGSVSTLKIQRTERGDSAVYLCASSSELRGGRGTGELFFGEGSRLTVL.

The chain carries TRBV29-1 and TRBJ2-1, with a possible D match to TRBD1 (5 bases). The CDR3 loop spans 15 amino acids. V lost 4 bases, J lost 9 bases, and 22 bases lay in between. Germline CDR1 SQVTM, CDR2 ANQGSEA. Here the CDR3 reads CSVGAHKGPLFEQFF. CDR3 DNA sequence: TGCAGCGTTGGGGCCCATAAGGGGCCTTTGTTTGAGCAGTTCTTC.

The sample holds a few counts of this clone. This chain links TRBV2 with TRBJ1-2; 8 nucleotides align to TRBD1. V lost 9 bases to trimming and J lost 3 bases; unmatched junction nucleotides: 9. The CDR3 totals 14 residues. Germline V gene sequence: CDR1 SNHLY, CDR2 FYNNEI. The CDR3 nucleotides are TGTGCCAGTAATCGGGACAGGAATGACTATGGCTACACCTTC. As protein: CASNRDRNDYGYTF. Full variable domain (remainder filled in from reference TRBV2 and TRBJ1-2): EPEVTQTPSHQVTQMGQEVILRCVPISNHLYFYWYRQILGQKVEFLVSFYNNEISEKSEIFDDQFSVERPDGSNFTLKIRSTKLEDSAMYFCASNRDRNDYGYTFGSGTRLTVV.

V and J are TRBV9 and TRBJ2-7; possibly TRBD2 for D (7 bases). Germline loops: CDR1 SGDLS, CDR2 YYNGEE. The CDR3 is made up of 15 amino acids. Trimming pared 0 bases from V and 2 bases from J, leaving 12 bases between. CDR3 residues: CASSVEGGATYEQYF. CDR3 nucleotide sequence: TGTGCCAGCAGCGTAGAGGGGGGGGCAACCTACGAGCAGTACTTC.

The V gene is TRBV2, the J gene TRBJ1-2; 10 bases agree with TRBD1. Trimming at V came to 7 bases and at J to 6 bases, leaving 8 bases not matched to a gene. Per the germline V gene, CDR1 is SNHLY and CDR2 is FYNNEI. The CDR3 consists of 14 residues. CDR3 loop: CASTRDRGPDGYTF. For the CDR3, the DNA is TGTGCCAGCACCCGGGACAGGGGACCGGATGGCTACACCTTC.

The chain couples TRBV2 to TRBJ2-2, with TRBD1 matching 8 bases. The CDR3 consists of 14 residues. Losses at the gene ends were 6 bases for V and 4 bases for J; bases not matched to a gene: 4. CDR1 SNHLY and CDR2 FYNNEI come from the germline V gene. CDR3: CASRKGTGTGELFF. The CDR3, as DNA: TGTGCCAGCAGGAAGGGGACAGGCACCGGGGAGCTGTTTTTT.

This rearrangement joins TRBV29-1 to TRBJ1-4, with D uncertain. Germline values: CDR1 SQVTM, CDR2 ANQGSEA. This CDR3 contains 13 residues. The V end was cut by 4 bases, the J end by 2 bases, with 8 bases between. CDR3 residues: CSVGSRTNEKLFF. The CDR3 DNA reads TGCAGCGTTGGGAGCCGTACTAATGAAAAACTGTTTTTT.

The chain couples TRBV6-5 to TRBJ1-6, with 8 bases that match TRBD1. The CDR3 sequence is 14 residues long. The J segment lost 11 bases and the V segment lost 10 bases, leaving 13 bases of the junction unmatched. Germline lookup yields CDR1 MNHEY and CDR2 SVGAGI. Here the CDR3 reads CATQDRAGFPPLHF. The CDR3 DNA reads TGTGCCACTCAGGACAGGGCTGGTTTTCCACCCCTCCACTTT.

This chain uses TRBV7-9 with TRBJ1-2; D is unresolved. V gave up 7 bases and J gave up 4 bases, with 13 bases separating them. CDR3 length: 13 residues. Per the germline V gene, CDR1 is SEHNR and CDR2 is FQNEAQ (reference sequence). This CDR3 is CASTPQASYGYTF. In DNA form, the CDR3 reads TGTGCCAGCACCCCTCAGGCTTCCTATGGCTACACCTTC.

This chain uses TRBV6-5 with TRBJ1-2; 8 nucleotides agree with TRBD1. The junction had 11 bases not matched to a gene; V was cut back by 4 bases and J by 4 bases. CDR1 and CDR2 (germline): MNHEY, SVGAGI. This CDR3 contains 16 residues. CDR3 amino acids: CASSSTIDRGAYGYTF. CDR3 sequence (DNA): TGTGCCAGCAGTTCAACCATAGACAGGGGCGCCTATGGCTACACCTTC.

The V and J genes are TRBV11-2 and TRBJ1-3, with D tentatively TRBD1 (6 bases). The CDR3 is 14 residues long. Germline V gives CDR1 SGHAT, CDR2 FQNNGV. Trimming removed 0 bases at V and 3 bases at J, with 6 bases between. The CDR3 DNA sequence: TGTGCCAGCAGCTTAGAGGGACATGGAAACACCATATATTTT. As protein: CASSLEGHGNTIYF.

The chain recombines TRBV2 with TRBJ2-5, with 10 bases identical to TRBD2. The CDR3 totals 17 residues. V lost 6 bases, J lost 1 base, and 11 bases stayed unmatched. Germline loops: CDR1 SNHLY, CDR2 FYNNEI. The CDR3 region is CASRSGHSGGLQETQYF. The CDR3 DNA reads as TGTGCCAGCAGAAGTGGGCATAGCGGGGGGCTCCAAGAGACCCAGTACTTC.

The chain joins TRBV27 to TRBJ2-4; the match to TRBD2 covers 8 bases. The trim removed 5 bases at V and 0 bases at J, leaving 9 bases unmatched. CDR3 length: 17 amino acids. Germline V gives CDR1 MNHEY, CDR2 SMNVEV (reference sequence). In DNA, the CDR3 is TGTGCCAGCAGTCCCGGGGGGGAAAGGTCAGCCAAAAACATTCAGTACTTC. It specifies CASSPGGERSAKNIQYF.

The J gene is TRBJ2-1, the V gene TRBV30; 9 bases are shared with TRBD2. The germline V gene encodes CDR1 GTSNPN and CDR2 SVGIG (reference sequence). With V trimmed by 2 bases and J by 9 bases, 8 bases remained unmatched. This CDR3 contains 14 residues. The CDR3 spells CAWSFGGGVGEQFF. The CDR3 region has the DNA TGTGCCTGGAGTTTTGGCGGGGGGGTAGGTGAGCAGTTCTTC.